What follows are 14 T cell receptor beta chains derived from one specimen sequenced in a study of blood T cell repertoires in COVID-19. TCRdb's table, derived via immunoSEQ multiplex PCR, lists solely in-frame clones and lacks some. The sample holds around 250,000 clones; 80% to 90% are singletons and the top ten take over 1.5%. Sequencing used PBMCs or T cells enriched from blood (not recorded which). These receptors were collected from a woman in her fifties or sixties who had recovered from COVID-19.

The V call is TRBV11-2, the J call TRBJ2-1; D possibly corresponds to TRBD1 (5 bases). The length of the CDR3 is 14 residues. The germline V and J ends were trimmed by 1 base and 9 bases, with 13 bases remaining between them. CDR1 and CDR2 (germline): SGHAT, FQNNGV. CDR3 sequence reads: CASSLVGAGTEQFF. The CDR3 region has the DNA TGTGCCAGCAGCTTAGTTGGGGCAGGTACTGAGCAGTTCTTC.

The chain uses TRBV7-9 and TRBJ2-7; TRBD1 might be the D (5 bases). Trimming took 3 bases from V and 3 from J, leaving 9 bases between them. Germline V CDR1 and CDR2: SEHNR, FQNEAQ (reference sequence). The length of the CDR3 is 13 residues. The CDR3, as DNA: TGTGCCAGCAGCTTTACAGGACGCTACGAGCAGTACTTC. The encoded protein is CASSFTGRYEQYF.

This clone was seen more than once but under ten times. V and J are TRBV5-1 and TRBJ1-4; D uncertain. The CDR3 consists of 14 residues. V was trimmed by 0 bases and J by 2 bases, leaving 5 bases between them. Germline lookup yields CDR1 SGHRS and CDR2 YFSETQ. CDR3 region: CASSLGHTNEKLFF. CDR3 nucleotide sequence: TGCGCCAGCAGCTTGGGACATACTAATGAAAAACTGTTTTTT.

The chain links TRBV3-1 (or the pseudogene TRBV3-2) to TRBJ2-1; 8 nucleotides agree with TRBD2. The CDR3 has 16 residues. V lost 4 bases and J lost 9; bases outside the gene matches: 14. The germline CDR1 and CDR2 sequences are LGHDT and YNNKEL (reference sequence). CDR3 sequence (DNA): TGTGCCAGCAGCCTCTGGGAGCAGCGGGAGCGGGTTGAGCAGTTCTTC. It specifies CASSLWEQRERVEQFF.

The rearrangement uses TRBV5-1 and TRBJ1-6, with 9 bases matching TRBD1. V gave up 3 bases and J gave up 9 bases; unmatched junction bases: 7. The CDR3 covers 15 residues. The germline V gene encodes CDR1 SGHRS and CDR2 YFSETQ. This CDR3 reads CASSSNADRGSPLHF. CDR3 bases: TGCGCCAGCAGCTCGAACGCGGACAGGGGTTCACCCCTCCACTTT.

The chain couples TRBV4-2 to TRBJ2-1; D uncertain. V was clipped by 3 bases and J by 5 bases, with 17 bases between them. Looked up from germline, CDR1 is LGHNA and CDR2 is YNFKEQ. The CDR3 totals 16 residues. The DNA for the CDR3 is TGTGCCAGCAGCCACAACCCAATGGGCACCAACAATGAGCAGTTCTTC. This codes for CASSHNPMGTNNEQFF.

This clone was detected once. The chain combines TRBV7-8 with TRBJ2-7; 8 bases match TRBD2. Germline CDR1 SGHVS, CDR2 FQNEAQ. The J segment lost 5 bases and the V segment lost 5 bases, leaving 11 bases of the junction unmatched. The CDR3 covers 15 residues. Here the CDR3 DNA reads TGTGCCAGCAGCCTAAGCGGGGGCCTCAGGAACGAGCAGTACTTC. Amino acid sequence: CASSLSGGLRNEQYF.

The chain employs TRBV11-2 and TRBJ1-3; TRBD1 matches 8 bases. Germline assignment: CDR1 SGHAT and CDR2 FQNNGV. There are 14 residues in the CDR3. With 6 bases clipped from V and 4 bases from J, the junction kept 5 bases outside the gene matches. CDR3 nucleotides: TGTGCCAGCAGTAGACAGGGGTCAGGAAACACCATATATTTT. This gives the protein CASSRQGSGNTIYF.

The chain carries TRBV7-8 and TRBJ2-7; 7 nucleotides match TRBD2. Germline V gives CDR1 SGHVS, CDR2 FQNEAQ. Trimming cost V 2 bases and J 5 bases; bases outside gene matches: 6. The CDR3 has 14 amino acids. The CDR3 DNA sequence: TGTGCCAGCAGCTTACGGACTAGATCTGACGAGCAGTACTTC. This gives the protein CASSLRTRSDEQYF.

The CDR3 region is CASSLDGEPNTEAFF. Here the CDR3 DNA reads TGCGCCAGCAGCTTGGACGGGGAGCCGAACACTGAAGCTTTCTTT. J is TRBJ1-1 and V is TRBV5-1, with no clear D. The germline V gene has CDR1 SGHRS and CDR2 YFSETQ. The CDR3 spans 15 residues. V shed 0 bases and J shed 1 base, with 10 bases lying between them.

The chain recombines TRBV27 with TRBJ1-5, with D unclear. Germline values: CDR1 MNHEY, CDR2 SMNVEV (reference sequence). V gave up 7 bases and J gave up 0 bases, with 16 bases separating them. This CDR3 spans 16 amino acids. CDR3 DNA sequence: TGTGCCAGCATTCGGAGGACGGATGATAGCAATCAGCCCCAGCATTTT. Translation: CASIRRTDDSNQPQHF.

The sample holds a few counts of this clone. The J gene is TRBJ2-2, the V gene TRBV21-1; TRBD1, as called in the table, went unchecked against the DNA. TRBV21-1 is labeled a pseudogene. This CDR3 has 16 amino acids. The DNA for the CDR3 is TGTGCCAGCAGCATAAGGGCACAGGATTACACCGGGGAGCTGTTTTTT. Translated, it gives CASSIRAQDYTGELFF.

A note on this clone: The sample has other DNA sequences that encode this CDR3 too. V gene TRBV5-1 combines with J gene TRBJ2-1, with 8 bases aligning to TRBD2. Germline V CDR1 and CDR2: SGHRS, YFSETQ. This CDR3 is built from 15 residues. V was pared by 0 bases and J by 4 bases, with 3 bases of the junction left unmatched. DNA for the CDR3: TGCGCCAGCAGCTTGGAGTTAGCGGGGTACAATGAGCAGTTCTTC. Translation gives CASSLELAGYNEQFF.

The CDR3 DNA is TGTGCCAGCTCACACCCGGGACAGGGATTGAACACTGAAGCTTTCTTT. Its protein is CASSHPGQGLNTEAFF. V usage is TRBV18 and J usage is TRBJ1-1, with 9 nucleotides matching TRBD1. The germline gives CDR1 KGHSH, CDR2 LQKENI. Losses at the gene ends were 4 bases for V and 0 bases for J; bases not matched to a gene: 6. The CDR3 is 16 amino acids.